These 5 T cell receptor beta chains were all obtained from the same sample, sequenced in a study of shared clonotypes between healthy human individuals. The method was immunoSEQ multiplex PCR; TCRdb's version includes in-frame clones alone and lacks a portion of them. This table holds over 300,000 clones, around 86% found once. Source material: memory CD8+ T cells sorted from blood. Indicated subset: CD45RO+ cells pooled with CCR7-negative TemRA cells. The receptors come from a man younger than 35 in good health.

V and J are TRBV9 and TRBJ2-5; D is possibly TRBD2 (6 bases). The CDR3 contains 15 residues. Looked up from germline, CDR1 is SGDLS and CDR2 is YYNGEE. The germline V and J ends were trimmed by 0 bases and 4 bases, with 13 bases remaining between them. The CDR3 DNA sequence: TGTGCCAGCAGCGTAGGTTTGGGAGGAGGAGAGACCCAGTACTTC. Residues: CASSVGLGGGETQYF.

This chain connects TRBV10-2 to TRBJ2-2; D remains ambiguous. Per the germline V gene, CDR1 is WSHSY and CDR2 is SAAADI. V lost 3 bases, J lost 1 base, and 3 bases lay in between. The CDR3 runs to 13 residues. In nucleotides, the CDR3 is TGCGCCAGCAGTGAACGGAACACCGGGGAGCTGTTTTTT. It encodes CASSERNTGELFF.

The chain is built from TRBV9 and TRBJ2-7; 8 bases align to TRBD1. V lost 3 bases to trimming and J lost 4 bases; unmatched junction nucleotides: 6. The germline V gene has CDR1 SGDLS and CDR2 YYNGEE. The CDR3 contains 14 residues. As DNA, the CDR3 is TGTGCCAGCAGCGCACCGGACAGGGAATACGAGCAGTACTTC. This sequence encodes CASSAPDREYEQYF. Full variable domain (outside the CDR3, taken from reference TRBV9 and TRBJ2-7): DSGVTQTPKHLITATGQRVTLRCSPRSGDLSVYWYQQSLDQGLQFLIQYYNGEERAKGNILERFSAQQFPDLHSELNLSSLELGDSALYFCASSAPDREYEQYFGPGTRLTVT.

This clone appeared a single time. The genes are TRBV7-6 and TRBJ2-7; D gene uncertain. V shed 6 bases and J shed 5 bases, with 17 bases lying between them. From germline, CDR1 is SGHVS and CDR2 FNYEAQ. CDR3 length: 14 amino acids. Written as DNA, the CDR3 is TGTGCCAGCAGTCCCTTAGCCGGGCCAAACGAGCAGTACTTC. Translating gives CASSPLAGPNEQYF.

CDR3 loop: CASSLAGNYNSPLHF. DNA of the CDR3: TGTGCCAGCAGCTTGGCCGGGAATTATAATTCACCCCTCCACTTT. The chain employs TRBV5-8 and TRBJ1-6; no clear D gene. The CDR3 has 15 residues. Between the trimmed V and J ends, which lost 0 bases and 4 bases, there was a span of 8 bases. Germline CDR1 is SGHTS and CDR2 is YDEGEE.